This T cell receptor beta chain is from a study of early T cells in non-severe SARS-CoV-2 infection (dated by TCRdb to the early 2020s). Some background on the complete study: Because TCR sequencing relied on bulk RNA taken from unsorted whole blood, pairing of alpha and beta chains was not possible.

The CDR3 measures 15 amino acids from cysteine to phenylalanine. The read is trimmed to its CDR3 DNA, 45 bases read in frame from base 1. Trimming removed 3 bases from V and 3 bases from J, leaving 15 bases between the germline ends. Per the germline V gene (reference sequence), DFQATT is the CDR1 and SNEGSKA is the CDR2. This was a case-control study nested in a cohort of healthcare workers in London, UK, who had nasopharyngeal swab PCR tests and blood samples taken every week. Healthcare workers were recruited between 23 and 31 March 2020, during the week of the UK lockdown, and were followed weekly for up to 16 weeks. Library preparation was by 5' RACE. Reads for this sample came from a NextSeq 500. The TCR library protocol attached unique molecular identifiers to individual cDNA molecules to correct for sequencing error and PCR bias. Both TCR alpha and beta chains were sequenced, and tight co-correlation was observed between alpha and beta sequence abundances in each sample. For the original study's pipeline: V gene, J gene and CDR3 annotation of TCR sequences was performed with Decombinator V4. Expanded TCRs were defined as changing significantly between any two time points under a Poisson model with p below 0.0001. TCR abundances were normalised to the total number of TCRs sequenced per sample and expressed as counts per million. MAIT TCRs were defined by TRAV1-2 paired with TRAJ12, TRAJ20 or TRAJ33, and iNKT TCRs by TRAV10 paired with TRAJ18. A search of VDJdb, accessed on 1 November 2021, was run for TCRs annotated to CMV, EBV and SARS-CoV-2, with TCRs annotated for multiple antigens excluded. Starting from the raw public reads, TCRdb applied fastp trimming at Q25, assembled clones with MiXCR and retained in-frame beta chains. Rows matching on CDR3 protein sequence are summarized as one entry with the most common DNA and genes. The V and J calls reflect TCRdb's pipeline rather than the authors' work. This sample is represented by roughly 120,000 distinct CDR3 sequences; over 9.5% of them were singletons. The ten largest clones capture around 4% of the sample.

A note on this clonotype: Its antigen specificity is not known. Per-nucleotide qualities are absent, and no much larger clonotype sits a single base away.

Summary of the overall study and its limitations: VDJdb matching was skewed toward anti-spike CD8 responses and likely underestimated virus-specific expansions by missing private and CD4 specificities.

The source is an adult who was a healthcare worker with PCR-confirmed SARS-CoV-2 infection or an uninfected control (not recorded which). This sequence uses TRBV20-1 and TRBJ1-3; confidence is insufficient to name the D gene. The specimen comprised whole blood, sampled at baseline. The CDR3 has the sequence CSASRPAGGGNTIYF. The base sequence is TGCAGTGCTAGCCGTCCAGCGGGAGGTGGAAACACCATATATTTT.